Listed below are T cell receptor beta chains from one sample, sequenced in a study of neurological immune-mediated disorders. TCRdb analysed the 5' RACE reads with MiXCR anew, one entry per CDR3 protein. The data contain about 80,000 distinct CDR3 sequences, 5% to 6% of them seen just once; the ten biggest clones take up 6.5% to 9%. Sequenced material: PBMCs. These receptors all come from a woman aged 55-69 years with multiple sclerosis. Each CDR3 is given with its conserved first and last residue. A D gene is named only where the DNA matches it firmly. Expanded clones get a size class; other rows say once, few or many, or leave the size out.

j_call clone_size d_call v_call cdr3_aa cdr3_nt
TRBJ1-4 many - TRBV27 CASSERTASEEKLFF TGTGCCAGCAGCGAGCGGACAGCATCAGAGGAAAAACTGTTTTTT
TRBJ2-5 many TRBD2 TRBV20-1 CSARDSWGGTQYF TGCAGTGCTAGAGATAGTTGGGGGGGGACCCAGTACTTC
TRBJ2-3 many TRBD2 TRBV12-3/TRBV12-4 CASRTPGLGRTDTQYF TGTGCCAGCAGAACGCCGGGACTAGGGCGCACAGATACGCAGTATTTT
TRBJ1-1 many - TRBV20-1 CSVGQPGMNTEAFF TGCAGCGTTGGTCAGCCTGGCATGAACACTGAAGCTTTCTTT
TRBJ2-7 many - TRBV5-1 CASRVTGGTYEQYF TGCGCCAGCAGGGTGACAGGCGGTACCTACGAGCAGTACTTC
TRBJ2-2 many - TRBV3-1 CASSRTYGTGELFF TGTGCCAGCAGCCGGACCTATGGCACCGGGGAGCTGTTTTTT
TRBJ1-1 - - TRBV5-8 CASSLGRHLNTEAFF TGTGCCAGCAGCTTAGGCAGACACCTGAACACTGAAGCTTTCTTT
TRBJ1-3 few - TRBV5-1 CASSLTRQLGSGNTIYF TGCGCCAGCAGCTTGACCCGACAGCTAGGCTCTGGAAACACCATATATTTT
TRBJ2-3 many - TRBV12-3/TRBV12-4 CASSLRGSTDTQYF TGTGCCAGCAGTTTGAGGGGTAGCACAGATACGCAGTATTTT
TRBJ2-7 many - TRBV5-1 CASSLNGYSEQYF TGCGCCAGCAGCTTGAACGGCTACTCGGAGCAGTACTTC
TRBJ1-1 many - TRBV14 CASSQQSYTEAFF TGTGCCAGCAGCCAACAGAGCTACACTGAAGCTTTCTTT
TRBJ1-3 many - TRBV4-1 CASSQAPSGSGNTIYF TGCGCCAGCAGCCAAGCCCCCTCGGGTTCTGGAAACACCATATATTTT
TRBJ2-1 many - TRBV20-1 CSAPGTAFVGQFF TGCAGTGCACCCGGGACGGCCTTTGTGGGGCAGTTCTTC
TRBJ1-1 many TRBD1 TRBV12-3/TRBV12-4 CASSRQGEDTEAFF TGTGCCAGCAGTCGACAGGGCGAGGACACTGAAGCTTTCTTT
TRBJ2-1 many TRBD1 TRBV20-1 CSATDKDRGPYNEQFF TGCAGTGCTACAGACAAAGACAGGGGCCCCTACAATGAGCAGTTCTTC
TRBJ1-2 few - TRBV12-3/TRBV12-4 CASRRASSNYGYTF TGTGCCAGCAGACGGGCCAGCTCTAACTATGGCTACACCTTC
TRBJ2-5 many TRBD1 TRBV20-1 CSAPRTGETQYF TGCAGTGCTCCCCGGACAGGGGAGACCCAGTACTTC
TRBJ1-1 many - TRBV6-6 CASSVTGEAFF TGTGCCAGCAGTGTTACAGGGGAAGCTTTCTTT
TRBJ1-2 many - TRBV20-1 CSARVGRAGEFYGYTF TGCAGTGCTAGAGTCGGAAGGGCAGGAGAATTCTATGGCTACACCTTC
TRBJ2-5 - TRBD2 TRBV5-1 CASSFAPGGETQYF TGCGCCAGCAGCTTTGCCCCGGGGGGTGAGACCCAGTACTTC
TRBJ2-1 many TRBD2 TRBV7-8 CASHGGGAVGEQFF TGTGCCTCGCATGGCGGGGGGGCCGTTGGCGAGCAGTTCTTC
TRBJ1-3 many - TRBV5-5 CASSRAGGPTAGNTIYF TGTGCCAGCAGCCGTGCGGGAGGCCCGACCGCTGGAAACACCATATATTTT
TRBJ2-7 many TRBD1 TRBV5-1 CASGDSGYEQYF TGCGCCAGCGGGGACAGTGGGTACGAGCAGTACTTC
TRBJ1-1 many - TRBV4-1 CASSQDRGRVGNTEAFF TGCGCCAGCAGCCAAGATAGGGGACGGGTAGGGAACACTGAAGCTTTCTTT
TRBJ2-1 many - TRBV7-9 CASSLEERALYNEQFF TGTGCCAGCAGCTTAGAAGAGCGGGCCTTATACAATGAGCAGTTCTTC
TRBJ2-7 many - TRBV10-3 CAISETYEQYF TGTGCCATCAGTGAAACCTACGAGCAGTACTTC
TRBJ1-2 many TRBD1 TRBV7-6 CASSLGGQYNYGYTF TGTGCCAGCAGCTTAGGGGGACAGTATAACTATGGCTACACCTTC
TRBJ1-1 many TRBD1 TRBV5-1 CASSVTGVSTEAFF TGCGCCAGCAGCGTGACAGGGGTGAGCACTGAAGCTTTCTTT
TRBJ2-2 - - TRBV20-1 CSARVHLAGELFF TGCAGTGCTAGAGTCCATCTCGCCGGGGAGCTGTTTTTT
TRBJ2-7 many - TRBV4-1 CASSQDWQGTTYEQYF TGCGCCAGCAGCCAAGATTGGCAGGGTACGACCTACGAGCAGTACTTC
TRBJ1-5 many - TRBV20-1 CSARGRPRTAFNQPQHF TGCAGTGCTAGAGGCCGACCGAGGACAGCATTCAATCAGCCCCAGCATTTT
TRBJ2-3 many - TRBV28 CASGRGTDTQYF TGTGCCAGCGGAAGGGGCACAGATACGCAGTATTTT
TRBJ2-3 many - TRBV7-2 CASSLAGVTDTQYF TGTGCCAGCAGCTTAGCCGGAGTCACAGATACGCAGTATTTT
TRBJ2-7 many - TRBV2 CASSEARGRSYEQYF TGTGCCAGCAGTGAAGCGCGGGGCCGCTCCTACGAGCAGTACTTC
TRBJ1-5 many TRBD1 TRBV5-1 CASSSTGGRNQPQHF TGCGCCAGCAGCTCGACAGGGGGCCGCAATCAGCCCCAGCATTTT
TRBJ2-6 many - TRBV14 CASSQDIFGANVLTF TGTGCCAGCAGCCAAGATATTTTTGGGGCCAACGTCCTGACTTTC
TRBJ2-7 many TRBD1 TRBV20-1 CSARGGGPYEQYF TGCAGTGCTAGAGGAGGGGGCCCCTACGAGCAGTACTTC
TRBJ2-2 - - TRBV9 CASSVAYGEPTGELFF TGTGCCAGCAGCGTAGCTTACGGGGAACCCACCGGGGAGCTGTTTTTT
TRBJ2-4 many TRBD1 TRBV25-1 CASSGQGRLAKNIQYF TGTGCCAGCAGTGGACAGGGGAGACTAGCCAAAAACATTCAGTACTTC
TRBJ1-6 many TRBD1 TRBV4-1 CASSRGGQGRNSPLHF TGCGCCAGCAGCCGAGGGGGACAGGGTCGCAATTCACCCCTCCACTTT
TRBJ2-5 few - TRBV4-2 CASSHSLGKGETQYF TGTGCCAGCAGCCACTCCCTTGGGAAAGGAGAGACCCAGTACTTC
TRBJ1-5 many - TRBV29-1 CSVGNWGDQPQHF TGCAGCGTCGGCAACTGGGGCGATCAGCCCCAGCATTTT
TRBJ2-1 many - TRBV7-2 CASSLGSGFYNEQFF TGTGCCAGCAGCTTAGGTTCGGGGTTCTACAATGAGCAGTTCTTC
TRBJ2-5 many TRBD2 TRBV5-1 CASSIQGLARRETQYF TGCGCCAGCAGCATCCAGGGACTAGCGAGGAGGGAGACCCAGTACTTC
TRBJ2-5 few - TRBV25-1 CATRRGNQETQYF TGTGCCACCCGACGGGGAAACCAAGAGACCCAGTACTTC
TRBJ2-2 many - TRBV4-2 CASSQGSGAANTGELFF TGTGCCAGCAGCCAAGGTTCAGGAGCCGCGAACACCGGGGAGCTGTTTTTT
TRBJ2-1 few - TRBV14 CASKRGRVNNEQFF TGTGCCAGCAAGAGAGGCAGGGTCAACAATGAGCAGTTCTTC
TRBJ1-1 many - TRBV18 CASSPGVRTEAFF TGTGCCAGCTCACCTGGGGTTAGAACTGAAGCTTTCTTT
TRBJ1-5 many - TRBV7-9 CASVRGAADGPQHF TGTGCCAGCGTTCGCGGGGCTGCGGATGGGCCCCAGCATTTT
TRBJ2-5 many TRBD1 TRBV7-2 CASSLGPHGQGGTQYF TGTGCCAGCAGCTTAGGACCCCATGGACAGGGTGGGACCCAGTACTTC